The entry that follows covers one TCR beta chain sequence. This entry belongs to a study of blood T cell repertoires in COVID-19. Study summary: Samples representing acute and convalescent COVID-19 were sourced from the United States, Italy and Spain.

Participants were aged about 18 to 100 years, lived in under 25 US areas, and enrolled virtually. V was cut by 7 bases and J by 0 bases, with 12 bases left in between. Per germline, CDR1 LNHDA and CDR2 SQIVND (reference sequence). The CDR3 has 14 amino acids. Original data processing: Amplification from reference gene primers served as the basis for estimated nucleated cell counts. TCRdb's copy holds only in-frame clones and misses some; the assay was immunoSEQ multiplex PCR. V, J and clone size derive from that table, while D and trimming were established from the DNA sequence. The repertoire has 400,000 or so clones, 80% to 95% of them found once; the top ten carry approximately 0.55%.

Sequenced: PBMCs or T cells enriched from blood (not recorded which). The V and J genes are TRBV19 and TRBJ1-1; D gene ambiguous. The sequence was collected from a man between 18 and 35 years old who had recovered from COVID-19. CDR3 residues: CASTTIGMNTEAFF. CDR3 nucleotides: TGTGCCAGTACCACTATTGGCATGAACACTGAAGCTTTCTTT.